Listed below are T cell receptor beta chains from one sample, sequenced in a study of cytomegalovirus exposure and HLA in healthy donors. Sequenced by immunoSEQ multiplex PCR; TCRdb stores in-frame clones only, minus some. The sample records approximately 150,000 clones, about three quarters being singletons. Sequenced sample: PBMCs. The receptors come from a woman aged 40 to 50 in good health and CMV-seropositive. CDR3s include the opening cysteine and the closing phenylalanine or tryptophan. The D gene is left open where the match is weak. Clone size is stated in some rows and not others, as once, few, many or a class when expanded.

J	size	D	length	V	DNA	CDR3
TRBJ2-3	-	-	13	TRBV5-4	TGTGCCAGCAGCCCCCCTAGCACAGATACGCAGTATTTT	CASSPPSTDTQYF
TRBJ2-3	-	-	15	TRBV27	TGTGCCAGCAGTAAATCTAGCGTAGGCACAGATACGCAGTATTTT	CASSKSSVGTDTQYF
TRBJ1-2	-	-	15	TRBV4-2	TGTGCCAGCAGCCAAGAACACAGGACTAACTATGGCTACACCTTC	CASSQEHRTNYGYTF
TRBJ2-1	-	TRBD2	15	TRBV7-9	TGTGCCAGCAGCGAACCGGGACTAGCAGTCTATGAGCAGTTCTTC	CASSEPGLAVYEQFF
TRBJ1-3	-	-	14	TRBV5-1	TGCGCCAGCAGCTTCACAGCCTCTGGAAACACCATATATTTT	CASSFTASGNTIYF
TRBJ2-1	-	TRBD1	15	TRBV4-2	TGTGCCAGCAGCCAAGCCGGGACAGGATACAATGAGCAGTTCTTC	CASSQAGTGYNEQFF
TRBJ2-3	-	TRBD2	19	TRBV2	TGTGCCAGCAGTGAAATTCTGACTAGGGAGGGCTCTAGCACAGATACGCAGTATTTT	CASSEILTREGSSTDTQYF
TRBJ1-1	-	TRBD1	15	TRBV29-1	TGCAGCGTTGATGGGACAGGGGTATTTGGCACTGAAGCTTTCTTT	CSVDGTGVFGTEAFF
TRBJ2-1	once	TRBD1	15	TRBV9	TGTGCCAGCAGCGTAGGACAGGGTCTTTACAATGAGCAGTTCTTC	CASSVGQGLYNEQFF
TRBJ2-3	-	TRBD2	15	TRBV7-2	TGTGCCAGCAGCCCTTCTAGCGGGGGGGCAGATACGCAGTATTTT	CASSPSSGGADTQYF
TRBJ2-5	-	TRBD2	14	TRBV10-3	TGTGCCATCAGTGATCCAGCGGGGGTGAAGACCCAGTACTTC	CAISDPAGVKTQYF
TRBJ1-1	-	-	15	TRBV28	TGTGCCAGCAGTCTCGGGACTTCCTTGGGAAATGAAGCTTTCTTT	CASSLGTSLGNEAFF
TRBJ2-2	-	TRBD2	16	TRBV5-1	TGCGCCAGCAGCGGGACTAGCGGGTGGAACACCGGGGAGCTGTTTTTT	CASSGTSGWNTGELFF
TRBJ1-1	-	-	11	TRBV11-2	TGTGCCACCGAGATGAACACTGAAGCTTTCTTT	CATEMNTEAFF
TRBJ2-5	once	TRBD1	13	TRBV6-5	TGTGCCAGCAGTTGGGGACAGGCCGAGACCCAGTACTTC	CASSWGQAETQYF
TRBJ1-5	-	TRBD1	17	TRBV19	TGTGCCAGTAGTCCTCGGACAGGGGGAATTAGCAATCAGCCCCAGCATTTT	CASSPRTGGISNQPQHF
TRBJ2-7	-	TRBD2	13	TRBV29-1	TGCAGCGTGGCAAGCGGGAGGACCTACGAGCAGTACTTC	CSVASGRTYEQYF
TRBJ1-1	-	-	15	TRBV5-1	TGCGCCAGCAGCCCGGCAGGGTCCTTGAACACTGAAGCTTTCTTT	CASSPAGSLNTEAFF
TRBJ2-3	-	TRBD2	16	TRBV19	TGTGCCAGTAGCACACGGACTAGCGGGATGATAGATACGCAGTATTTT	CASSTRTSGMIDTQYF
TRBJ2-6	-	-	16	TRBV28	TGTGCCAGCAAACCGGGACATATCTCTGGGGCCAACGTCCTGACTTTC	CASKPGHISGANVLTF
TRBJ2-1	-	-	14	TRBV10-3	TGTGCCATCAGTGAGCCCTCTCTCTACAATGAGCAGTTCTTC	CAISEPSLYNEQFF
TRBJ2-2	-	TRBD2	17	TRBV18	TGTGCCAGCTCACCACCGAGCGGGAGGGCCGCTGGCGGGGAGCTGTTTTTT	CASSPPSGRAAGGELFF
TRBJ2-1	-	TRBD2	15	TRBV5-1	TGCGCCAGCAGCCCCAGCGGGGGGGCGGGGAATGAGCAGTTCTTC	CASSPSGGAGNEQFF
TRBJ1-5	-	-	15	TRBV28	TGTGCCAGCAGTTTCGTCGCGGGGGGTTTTCAGCCCCAGCATTTT	CASSFVAGGFQPQHF
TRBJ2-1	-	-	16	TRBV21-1	TGTGCCAGCAGGGCCCCTGCTAGCGACTCCTACAATGAGCAGTTCTTC	CASRAPASDSYNEQFF
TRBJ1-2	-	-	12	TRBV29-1	TGCAGCGAAGGACAGCAGGGGAAAGGCTACACCTTC	CSEGQQGKGYTF
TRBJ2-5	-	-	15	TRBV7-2	TGTGCCAGCAGCTCTTGGACATCCTTGGAAGAGACCCAGTACTTC	CASSSWTSLEETQYF
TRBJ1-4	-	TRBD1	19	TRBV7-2	TGTGCCAGCAGCTTAACAGGGGGGGCCTATACAGCCCCTAATGAAAAACTGTTTTTT	CASSLTGGAYTAPNEKLFF
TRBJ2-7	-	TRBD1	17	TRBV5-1	TGCGCCAGCAGCTTGGTGGGGTCGACAGGGGGCAGGTACGAGCAGTACTTC	CASSLVGSTGGRYEQYF
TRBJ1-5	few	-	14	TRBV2	TGTGCCAGCACAACAGGGTCAAGCAATCAGCCCCAGCATTTT	CASTTGSSNQPQHF
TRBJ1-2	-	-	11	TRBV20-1	TGCAGTGCTATCCGGGAACTAGGCTACACCTTC	CSAIRELGYTF
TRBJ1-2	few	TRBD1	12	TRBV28	TGTGCCTCCCGGACAGGAACTATCGGCTACACCTTC	CASRTGTIGYTF
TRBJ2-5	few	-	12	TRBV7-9	TGTGCCAGCAGCTTGGACTCGGAGACCCAGTACTTC	CASSLDSETQYF
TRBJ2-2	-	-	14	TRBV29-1	TGCAGCGTTGCCAGGGTTCGGAACACCGGGGAGCTGTTTTTT	CSVARVRNTGELFF
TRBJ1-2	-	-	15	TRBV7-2	TGTGCCAGCAGCTATGACCCCGGGGTCAACTATGGCTACACCTTC	CASSYDPGVNYGYTF
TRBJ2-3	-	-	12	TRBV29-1	TGCAGCGCCAGGGTTAGCACAGATACGCAGTATTTT	CSARVSTDTQYF
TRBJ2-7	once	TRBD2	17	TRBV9	TGTGCCAGCAGCAGCCGAGCCGGGACTAGCGACTCCTACGAGCAGTACTTC	CASSSRAGTSDSYEQYF
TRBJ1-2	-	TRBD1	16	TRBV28	TGTGCCAGCAGTTTGGTAGGAGGGGGCGCGAACTATGGCTACACCTTC	CASSLVGGGANYGYTF
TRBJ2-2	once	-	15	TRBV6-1	TGTGCCAGCACCCTGGGCAGGGCCGACACCGGGGAGCTGTTTTTT	CASTLGRADTGELFF
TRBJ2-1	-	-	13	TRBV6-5	TGTGCCACCAAAGTAGGCGGGAAAAATGAGCAGTTCTTC	CATKVGGKNEQFF
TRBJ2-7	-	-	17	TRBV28	TGTGCCAGCAGCTCACCCTCAGGTTACGGCATCTCCTACGAGCAGTACTTC	CASSSPSGYGISYEQYF
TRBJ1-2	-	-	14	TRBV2	TGTGCCAGCAAACTTAGCCCAGACGGCTATGGCTACACCTTC	CASKLSPDGYGYTF
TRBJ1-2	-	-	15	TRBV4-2	TGTGCCAGCAGCCAAGACGTGTCAGGGGCGATAAGCTACACCTTC	CASSQDVSGAISYTF
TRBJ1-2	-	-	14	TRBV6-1	TGTGCCAGCAGTGAAGAAGGTAGAGGCTATGGCTACACCTTC	CASSEEGRGYGYTF
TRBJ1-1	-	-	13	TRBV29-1	TGCAGCGTTGAAGGTTTAGGGAGCACTGAAGCTTTCTTT	CSVEGLGSTEAFF
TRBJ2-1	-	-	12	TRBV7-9	TGTGCCAGCAGCCGCAGAAGCAATGAGCAGTTCTTC	CASSRRSNEQFF
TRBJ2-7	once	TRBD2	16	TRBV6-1	TGTGCCAGCAGTGACGGACTAGCGGGAGGGCCTCGAGAGCAGTACTTC	CASSDGLAGGPREQYF
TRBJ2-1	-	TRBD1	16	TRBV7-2	TGTGCCAGCAGCTTAAACAGGGGTCTCTCCTACAATGAGCAGTTCTTC	CASSLNRGLSYNEQFF
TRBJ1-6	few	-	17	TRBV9	TGTGCCAGCAGCCCAACGGTCGGGGGAGAGTATAATTCACCCCTCCACTTT	CASSPTVGGEYNSPLHF
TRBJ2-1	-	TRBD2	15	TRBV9	TGTGCCAGCAGCGCGTGGGGGGGTCAGGGCAATGAGCAGTTCTTC	CASSAWGGQGNEQFF
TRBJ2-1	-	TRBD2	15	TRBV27	TGTGCCAGCAGTTTCCGACTAGCGGGGGGGCCCGTGCAGTTCTTC	CASSFRLAGGPVQFF
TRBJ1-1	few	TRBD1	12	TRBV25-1	TGTGCCAGCAGTGTACAGGGGGCGGAAGCTTTCTTT	CASSVQGAEAFF
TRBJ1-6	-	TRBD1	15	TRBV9	TGTGCCAGCAGCGCCCGACAGGGGGTCTCTTCACCCCTCCACTTT	CASSARQGVSSPLHF
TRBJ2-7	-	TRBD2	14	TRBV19	TGTGCCAGCGGGACTAGCGGGAGCCCATCCGAGCAGTACTTC	CASGTSGSPSEQYF
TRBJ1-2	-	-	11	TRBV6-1	TGTGCCAGCAGTGAACTGGGCGGCTACACCTTC	CASSELGGYTF
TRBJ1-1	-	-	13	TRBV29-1	TGCAGCGCCCTAGGACAGCTGAACACTGAAGCTTTCTTT	CSALGQLNTEAFF
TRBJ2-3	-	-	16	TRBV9	TGTGCCAGCAGCCCCCCGCCAGGCGGGGTTACAGATACGCAGTATTTT	CASSPPPGGVTDTQYF
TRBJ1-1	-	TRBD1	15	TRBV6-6	TGTGCCAGCAGTTCGGAATACAGGGGCGCAGCTGAAGCTTTCTTT	CASSSEYRGAAEAFF
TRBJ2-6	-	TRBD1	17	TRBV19	TGTGCCAGTAGTATGGGGTACAGGGGGCTTGGGGCCAACGTCCTGACTTTC	CASSMGYRGLGANVLTF
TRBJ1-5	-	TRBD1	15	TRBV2	TGTGCCAGCAGCGGACAGGGCTTAAGCAATCAGCCCCAGCATTTT	CASSGQGLSNQPQHF